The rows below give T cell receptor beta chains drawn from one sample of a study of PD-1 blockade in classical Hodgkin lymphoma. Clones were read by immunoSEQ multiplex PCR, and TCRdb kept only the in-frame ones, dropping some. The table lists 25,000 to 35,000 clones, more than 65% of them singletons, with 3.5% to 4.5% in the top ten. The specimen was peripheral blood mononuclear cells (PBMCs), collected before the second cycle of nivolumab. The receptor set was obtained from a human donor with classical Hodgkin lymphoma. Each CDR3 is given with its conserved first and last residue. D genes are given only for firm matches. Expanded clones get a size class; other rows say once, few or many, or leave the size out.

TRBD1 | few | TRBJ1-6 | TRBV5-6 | TGTGCCAGCAGCCTAGGGACAGGAAATTCACCCCTCCACTTT | CASSLGTGNSPLHF
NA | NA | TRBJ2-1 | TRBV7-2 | TGTGCCAGCAGCTTTTCATCCCGGGACACCATCGAGCAGTTCTTC | CASSFSSRDTIEQFF
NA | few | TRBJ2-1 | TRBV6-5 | TGTGCCAGCAGTTCGGACAGCTCCTACAATGAGCAGTTCTTC | CASSSDSSYNEQFF
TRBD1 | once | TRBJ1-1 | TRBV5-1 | TGCGCCAGCAGCTCCGGGACAGGGGGAGCTTTCTTT | CASSSGTGGAFF
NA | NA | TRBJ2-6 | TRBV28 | TGTGCCAGCAAGCTCCGCGCGTCTGGGGCCAACGTCCTGACTTTC | CASKLRASGANVLTF
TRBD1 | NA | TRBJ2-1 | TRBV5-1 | TGCGCCAGCAGCTACCTCCAGGGGGCGTCAAATGAGCAGTTCTTC | CASSYLQGASNEQFF
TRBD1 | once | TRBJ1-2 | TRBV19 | TGTGCCAGTAAGGGGGCGGACATCTATGGCTACACCTTC | CASKGADIYGYTF
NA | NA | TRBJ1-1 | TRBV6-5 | TGTGCCAGCTCCCAGGGAGCTGAAGCTTTCTTT | CASSQGAEAFF
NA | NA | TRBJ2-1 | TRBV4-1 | TGCGCCAGCAGCCAAGATCGGGAATACAATGAGCAGTTCTTC | CASSQDREYNEQFF
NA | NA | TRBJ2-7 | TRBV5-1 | TGCGCCAGCAGCTTGGCCCAGGGGACGCTGTACGAGCAGTACTTC | CASSLAQGTLYEQYF
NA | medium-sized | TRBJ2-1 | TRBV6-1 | TGTGCCAGCAGTGAACCTCGCAGGGTCGTGTACAATGAGCAGTTCTTC | CASSEPRRVVYNEQFF
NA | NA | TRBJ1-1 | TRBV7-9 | TGTGCCAGCAGCTTAGAGTTCGGGAAAACTGAAGCTTTCTTT | CASSLEFGKTEAFF
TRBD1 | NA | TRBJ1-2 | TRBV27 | TGTGCCAACCGAACCGGGACAGTCTATGGCTACACCTTC | CANRTGTVYGYTF
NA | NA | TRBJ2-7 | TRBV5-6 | TGTGCCAGCAGCTTGGTAAAGGGTTATTCGTTCTACGAGCAGTACTTC | CASSLVKGYSFYEQYF
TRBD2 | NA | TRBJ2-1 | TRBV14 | TGTGCCAGCAGCCGGAGGACTAGCGGGGCCCCATCGTACAATGAGCAGTTCTTC | CASSRRTSGAPSYNEQFF
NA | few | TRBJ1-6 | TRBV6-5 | TGTGCCAGCCGACGGGAGATAAGGGGGTCACCCCTCCACTTT | CASRREIRGSPLHF
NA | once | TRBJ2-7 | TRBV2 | TGTGCCAGCAGTCCCTCGGGGGCCTTAATCTACGAGCAGTACTTC | CASSPSGALIYEQYF
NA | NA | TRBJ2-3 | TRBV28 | TGTGCCAGCAGTGGAGACACTAAAGCAGATACGCAGTATTTT | CASSGDTKADTQYF